The 17 T cell receptor beta chains reported below all come from one sample, sequenced in a study of radiotherapy plus CTLA-4 blockade in lung cancer. Repertoires were generated with immunoSEQ multiplex PCR, while TCRdb's copy carries only in-frame clones and drops some. The data show under 95,000 clones, 60% to 85% seen once. The material sequenced was peripheral blood, taken from a patient treated with radiotherapy plus ipilimumab. These receptors originate from a human donor with non-small cell lung cancer whose response to radiotherapy plus ipilimumab could not be evaluated. Some clones in this sample may be carry-over from other donors' samples.

This sequence joins TRBV5-4 and TRBJ2-5; 7 bases fit TRBD2. V gave up 1 base and J gave up 2 bases; unmatched junction bases: 5. CDR1 is SGHNT and CDR2 is YYREEE in the germline V gene (reference sequence). CDR3 size: 15 residues. The CDR3 sequence is CASSLMWRGQETQYF. The DNA of the CDR3 is TGTGCCAGCAGCTTGATGTGGCGGGGGCAAGAGACCCAGTACTTC. Supplemented by reference TRBV5-4 and TRBJ2-5, the full variable domain reads ETGVTQSPTHLIKTRGQQVTLRCSSQSGHNTVSWYQQALGQGPQFIFQYYREEENGRGNFPPRFSGLQFPNYSSELNVNALELDDSALYLCASSLMWRGQETQYFGPGTRLLVL.

The gene calls are TRBV28 and TRBJ2-1, with a tentative D call TRBD2 (6 bases). CDR1 is MDHEN, CDR2 SYDVKM, per germline. V lost 4 bases and J lost 4, with 20 bases in between. CDR3 length equals 17 residues. Written as DNA, the CDR3 is TGTGCCAGCAGTTCTCTCCGGCTAGCGCCTAATTACAATGAGCAGTTCTTC. Its protein is CASSSLRLAPNYNEQFF.

CDR3 protein: CASSQSSGGIYEQYF. CDR3 nucleotides: TGCGCCAGCAGCCAATCTAGCGGGGGGATCTACGAGCAGTACTTC. The chain uses TRBV4-3 and TRBJ2-7; TRBD2 matches at 11 bases. This CDR3 contains 15 residues. V gave up 2 bases and J gave up 3 bases; unmatched junction bases: 3. The germline gives CDR1 LGHNA, CDR2 YSLEER.

The chain is built from TRBV11-2 and TRBJ2-7; 13 bases are a match to TRBD2. The length of the CDR3 is 15 residues. The J segment lost 2 bases and the V segment lost 8 bases, leaving 6 bases of the junction unmatched. In germline, CDR1 is SGHAT, CDR2 FQNNGV. The CDR3 sequence is CASRSGLAGPYEQYF. In DNA form, the CDR3 reads TGTGCCAGCCGATCGGGACTAGCGGGGCCCTACGAGCAGTACTTC. Filled out from reference TRBV11-2 and TRBJ2-7, the complete variable domain reads EAGVAQSPRYKIIEKRQSVAFWCNPISGHATLYWYQQILGQGPKLLIQFQNNGVVDDSQLPKDRFSAERLKGVDSTLKIQPAKLEDSAVYLCASRSGLAGPYEQYFGPGTRLTVT.

The CDR3 region has the DNA TGTGCCAGCAGTGAAGCGCTTCCAGGCAATCAGCCCCAGCATTTT. Protein sequence: CASSEALPGNQPQHF. The chain has TRBV2 and TRBJ1-5; D gene ambiguous. Germline V gives CDR1 SNHLY, CDR2 FYNNEI. The ends were cut back, 0 bases at V and 2 bases at J, with 8 bases in the middle. This CDR3 region has 15 residues.

The rearrangement links TRBV18 to TRBJ2-7; D may be TRBD1 (5 bases). Germline CDR1 KGHSH, CDR2 LQKENI. V shed 6 bases and J shed 7 bases, with 13 bases lying between them. This CDR3 is 12 amino acids long. DNA for the CDR3: TGTGCCAGCTCTACAGGAGTTAATGAGCAGTACTTC. Translated, it gives CASSTGVNEQYF.

V is TRBV28 and J is TRBJ2-1; 7 bases agree with TRBD1. CDR1 and CDR2 from the germline V gene are MDHEN and SYDVKM. This CDR3 is 15 amino acids long. The V gene end was trimmed by 5 bases and the J gene end by 2 bases; junction bases not matched to a gene: 6. For the CDR3, the DNA is TGTGCCAGCAGTGCCGGGACAGTTACCTACAATGAGCAGTTCTTC. This codes for CASSAGTVTYNEQFF.

The table lists this clone with a count of one. V gene TRBV27 combines with J gene TRBJ1-1; tentatively, D is TRBD1 (6 bases). Trimming took 5 bases from V and 5 from J, leaving 21 bases between them. The CDR3 is made up of 16 amino acids. Germline V gene sequence: CDR1 MNHEY, CDR2 SMNVEV (reference sequence). CDR3 sequence reads: CASSLGQTLMGTEAFF. The CDR3 DNA reads TGTGCCAGCAGTCTAGGACAGACCCTTATGGGAACTGAAGCTTTCTTT.

V and J are TRBV28 and TRBJ2-5, with 16 bases lining up with TRBD2. This CDR3 comprises 18 residues. J was trimmed by 9 bases and V by 4 bases; bases with no gene match: 14. CDR1 and CDR2 (germline): MDHEN, SYDVKM. The CDR3 DNA reads TGTGCCAGCAGTTCCGGGACTAGCGGGGGGGCGCAGGTCGGGGCCCAGTACTTC. It is translated as CASSSGTSGGAQVGAQYF.

The chain combines TRBV7-2 with TRBJ2-5, with D uncertain. Trimming shortened V by 3 bases and J by 2 bases, and 4 bases separated the two germline ends. The CDR3 extends over 12 amino acids. CDR1 is SGHTA, CDR2 FQGNSA, per germline. The CDR3 coding sequence is TGTGCCAGCAGCTTTCAGCAAGAGACCCAGTACTTC. Encoded protein: CASSFQQETQYF.

The chain is built from TRBV7-2 and TRBJ2-7; TRBD2 might be the D (6 bases). In germline, CDR1 is SGHTA, CDR2 FQGNSA. Trimming removed 6 bases at V and 0 bases at J, with 15 bases between. This CDR3 comprises 15 residues. The chain's CDR3 is CASRELADGSYEQYF. The CDR3 DNA reads TGTGCCAGCAGGGAATTAGCGGATGGCTCCTACGAGCAGTACTTC.

With respect to this clone: Its ends do not fully match the called genes, so a read error is possible. CDR3 nucleotides: TGTGCTAGCAGCCCCGGGGTAGGAGTCTACGAGCAGTACTTC. It specifies CASSPGVGVYEQYF. The chain has TRBV7-7 and TRBJ2-5, with D perhaps TRBD2 (5 bases). Matching the DNA end better, TRBJ2-7 makes the J call doubtful. The CDR3 has 14 amino acids. Germline V gene data show CDR1 as SSHAT and CDR2 as FNYEAQ (reference sequence).

The chain has TRBV7-2 and TRBJ2-1; the match to TRBD2 covers 12 bases. J gave up 2 bases and V 1 base, and 9 bases lay outside the gene matches. Germline V gene sequence: CDR1 SGHTA, CDR2 FQGNSA. CDR3 size: 19 residues. In nucleotides, the CDR3 is TGTGCCAGCAGCTTAGTTGCTAGCGGGGGGGCAAGGACCTACAATGAGCAGTTCTTC. Translation: CASSLVASGGARTYNEQFF.

The chain combines TRBV13 with TRBJ2-7, with 11 bases lining up with TRBD2. With V trimmed by 1 base and J by 6 bases, 8 bases remained unmatched. The CDR3 is 16 residues long. Germline V gene data show CDR1 as PRHDT and CDR2 as FYEKMQ (reference sequence). This CDR3 reads CASSLDPGLAVGEQYF. Here the CDR3 DNA reads TGTGCCAGCAGCTTAGACCCGGGACTAGCGGTAGGCGAGCAGTACTTC.

The CDR3 is CASSTGAGNEQYF. DNA of the CDR3: TGTGCCAGCAGTACAGGGGCAGGAAACGAGCAGTACTTC. The V gene is TRBV9, the J gene TRBJ2-7; TRBD1 matches 7 bases. Germline V CDR1 and CDR2: SGDLS, YYNGEE. V lost 5 bases, J lost 5 bases, and 7 bases stayed unmatched. This CDR3 has 13 residues. Based on the CDR3 plus reference TRBV9 and TRBJ2-7, the full variable domain is DSGVTQTPKHLITATGQRVTLRCSPRSGDLSVYWYQQSLDQGLQFLIQYYNGEERAKGNILERFSAQQFPDLHSELNLSSLELGDSALYFCASSTGAGNEQYFGPGTRLTVT.

This clone was recorded a few times. The rearrangement uses TRBV5-1 and TRBJ1-1, with D possibly TRBD1 on 6 matching bases. The V gene lost 7 bases and the J gene lost 1 base, with 17 bases spanning the gap. CDR1 SGHRS and CDR2 YFSETQ come from the germline V gene. The CDR3 extends over 15 amino acids. The CDR3: CASRPSGTTNTEAFF. DNA for the CDR3: TGCGCCAGCCGGCCCTCCGGGACAACGAACACTGAAGCTTTCTTT.

The CDR3 DNA follows: TGTGCCAGCAGTTTCCTCGGTGGGGGGTTAGGAGAGGAAAAACTGTTTTTT. Its translation is CASSFLGGGLGEEKLFF. V and J are TRBV28 and TRBJ1-4; D perhaps matches TRBD1 (5 bases). The germline V and J ends were trimmed by 3 bases and 8 bases, with 22 bases remaining between them. Germline V gene lookup returns CDR1 MDHEN and CDR2 SYDVKM. There are 17 residues in the CDR3.